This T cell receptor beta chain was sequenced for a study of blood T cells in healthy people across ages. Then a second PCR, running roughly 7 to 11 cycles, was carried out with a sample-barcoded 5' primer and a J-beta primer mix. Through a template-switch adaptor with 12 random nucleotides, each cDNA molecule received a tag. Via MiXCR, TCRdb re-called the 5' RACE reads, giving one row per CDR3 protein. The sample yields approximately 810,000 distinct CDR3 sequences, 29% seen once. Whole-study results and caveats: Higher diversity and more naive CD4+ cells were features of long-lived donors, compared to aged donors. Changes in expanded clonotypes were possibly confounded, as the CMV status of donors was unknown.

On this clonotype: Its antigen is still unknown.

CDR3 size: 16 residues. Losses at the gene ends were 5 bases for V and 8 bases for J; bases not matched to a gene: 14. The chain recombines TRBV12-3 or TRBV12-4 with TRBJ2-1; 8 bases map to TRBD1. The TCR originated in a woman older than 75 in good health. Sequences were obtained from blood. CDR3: CASSLRAGGARDEQFF. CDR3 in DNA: TGTGCCAGCAGTCTGCGGGCAGGGGGCGCGAGAGATGAGCAGTTCTTC.